This is a list of T cell receptor beta chains from one sample in a study of technical replicates of blood from a handful of donors. Libraries were prepared by immunoSEQ multiplex PCR; TCRdb keeps only in-frame clonotypes and omits some of them. The sample has about 64,000 clones, 70% to 90% seen once. The material sequenced was PBMCs. The receptor set was obtained from a human donor in good health. Some clones in this sample may be carry-over from other donors' samples. Each CDR3 is given with its conserved first and last residue. D genes are given only for firm matches. Size is stated for part of the rows, as once, few or many counts, or as a class when the clone is expanded.

v_gene	abundance	j_gene	d_gene	CDR3aa	CDR3nt
TRBV7-7	few	TRBJ1-1	.	CASRHSVQGPNTEAFF	TGTGCCAGCAGACATAGCGTTCAGGGGCCGAACACTGAAGCTTTCTTT
TRBV5-1	.	TRBJ2-3	.	CASSEQIRGGRDTQYF	TGCGCCAGCAGTGAGCAGATAAGGGGGGGCCGCGATACGCAGTATTTT
TRBV30	few	TRBJ1-3	.	CAWSANPGFSGNTIYF	TGTGCCTGGAGTGCTAATCCAGGGTTCTCTGGAAACACCATATATTTT
TRBV19	.	TRBJ2-1	.	CASSKSGNEQFF	TGTGCCAGTAGTAAGTCGGGTAATGAGCAGTTCTTC
TRBV5-6	.	TRBJ2-1	.	CASSGLVGGPGNEQFF	TGTGCCAGCAGCGGCCTTGTGGGGGGGCCGGGAAATGAGCAGTTCTTC
TRBV7-2	.	TRBJ1-6	.	CASSVGATGNSPLHF	TGTGCCAGCAGCGTAGGGGCCACTGGGAATTCACCCCTCCACTTT
TRBV5-6	.	TRBJ2-5	.	CASSSGQRQYF	TGTGCCAGCAGCTCTGGACAAAGGCAGTACTTC
TRBV7-8	.	TRBJ1-3	TRBD1	CASSLDWTGRGNTIYF	TGTGCCAGCAGCTTAGACTGGACAGGGAGGGGAAACACCATATATTTT
TRBV9	.	TRBJ2-2	.	CASSVAPSAGELFF	TGTGCCAGCAGCGTAGCCCCCAGTGCCGGGGAGCTGTTTTTT
TRBV29-1	.	TRBJ1-1	.	CSYRTLNTEAFF	TGCAGCTATCGGACACTTAACACTGAAGCTTTCTTT
TRBV7-3	once	TRBJ2-1	TRBD2	CASSPRLADNNEQFF	TGTGCCAGCAGCCCGCGACTAGCGGACAACAATGAGCAGTTCTTC
TRBV7-6	.	TRBJ2-5	TRBD2	CASSWTPGGDQETQYF	TGTGCCAGCAGCTGGACCCCGGGGGGGGATCAAGAGACCCAGTACTTC
TRBV10-3	.	TRBJ1-2	.	CTISALGGETDGYTF	TGTACCATCAGTGCTTTGGGAGGGGAAACCGATGGCTACACCTTC
TRBV6-5	.	TRBJ2-7	.	CASSYSAAVSSYEQYF	TGTGCCAGCAGTTACTCTGCAGCGGTAAGCTCCTACGAGCAGTACTTC
TRBV12-5	.	TRBJ2-1	.	CASGLVRTGGEQFF	TGTGCTAGTGGTTTGGTACGAACAGGTGGTGAGCAGTTCTTC
TRBV5-8	.	TRBJ2-2	.	CASSYGAGTGELFF	TGTGCCAGCAGTTACGGAGCCGGGACCGGGGAGCTGTTTTTT
TRBV9	.	TRBJ2-6	TRBD1	CASSTGAGANVLTF	TGTGCCAGCAGCACAGGGGCTGGGGCCAACGTCCTGACTTTC
TRBV7-9	once	TRBJ2-7	TRBD2	CASSTGSGGYSYEQYF	TGTGCCAGCAGCACCGGAAGCGGGGGGTACTCCTACGAGCAGTACTTC
TRBV27	.	TRBJ1-6	.	CASSLVRTPRSYNSPLHF	TGTGCCAGCAGTTTAGTACGCACACCCCGCTCCTATAATTCACCCCTCCACTTT
TRBV4-3	.	TRBJ2-2	.	CASSQELAHSSTGELFF	TGCGCCAGCAGCCAAGAACTAGCCCACTCGAGCACCGGGGAGCTGTTTTTT
TRBV7-2	once	TRBJ1-5	.	CASSLAFGGGQPQHF	TGTGCCAGCAGCTTAGCGTTCGGGGGGGGGCAGCCCCAGCATTTT
TRBV7-6	.	TRBJ2-2	TRBD2	CASSLGVAGMNTGELFF	TGTGCCAGCAGCTTAGGCGTAGCGGGGATGAACACCGGGGAGCTGTTTTTT
TRBV18	.	TRBJ1-1	.	CASSQGRNTEAFF	TGTGCCAGCTCACAGGGGCGGAACACTGAAGCTTTCTTT
TRBV5-6	.	TRBJ2-3	TRBD2	CASQRGGDTQYF	TGTGCCAGCCAGCGGGGCGGTGATACGCAGTATTTT
TRBV21-1	.	TRBJ1-2	.	CASTPRQGSNYGYTF	TGTGCCAGCACCCCCAGACAGGGGTCTAACTATGGCTACACCTTC
TRBV19	.	TRBJ2-7	TRBD1	CASSTEGQGVFEQYF	TGTGCCAGTAGTACAGAAGGACAGGGGGTCTTCGAGCAGTACTTC
TRBV6-1	.	TRBJ2-1	TRBD2	CASSEARLAGSSYNEQFF	TGTGCCAGCAGTGAAGCCCGGTTAGCGGGAAGCTCCTACAATGAGCAGTTCTTC
TRBV9	once	TRBJ2-2	TRBD2	CASSVEGASGRFGTGELFF	TGTGCCAGCAGCGTAGAAGGGGCTAGCGGGAGGTTCGGAACCGGGGAGCTGTTTTTT
TRBV6-1	.	TRBJ1-4	.	CASSELREKLFF	TGTGCCAGCAGTGAACTTCGGGAAAAACTGTTTTTT
TRBV7-2	.	TRBJ2-2	TRBD1	CASSSRRGFTGELFF	TGTGCCAGCAGCAGTCGCAGGGGGTTCACCGGGGAGCTGTTTTTT
TRBV30	.	TRBJ2-1	.	CAWSRTYNEQFF	TGTGCCTGGAGTAGGACTTACAATGAGCAGTTCTTC
TRBV7-9	.	TRBJ2-6	.	CASSLGLTGANVLTF	TGTGCCAGCAGCCTAGGGCTGACTGGGGCCAACGTCCTGACTTTC
TRBV7-6	.	TRBJ2-7	TRBD1	CASSTPGQGYEQYF	TGTGCCAGCAGTACGCCGGGACAGGGCTACGAGCAGTACTTC
TRBV7-2	.	TRBJ1-6	.	CASSLVGQSSYNSPLHF	TGTGCCAGCAGCTTAGTCGGACAGAGCTCCTATAATTCACCCCTCCACTTT
TRBV7-9	.	TRBJ2-7	.	CASSSTTGQYF	TGTGCCAGCAGCTCGACGACGGGGCAGTACTTC
TRBV11-3	.	TRBJ2-1	TRBD2	CASSPSGRGEQFF	TGTGCCAGCAGCCCTAGCGGGAGGGGTGAGCAGTTCTTC
TRBV7-2	.	TRBJ2-7	.	CASSLDYRSPYEQYF	TGTGCCAGCAGCTTAGATTACAGGAGCCCCTACGAGCAGTACTTC
TRBV7-9	.	TRBJ2-4	.	CASSSWSVGVAKNIQYF	TGTGCCAGCAGTTCCTGGAGCGTTGGTGTGGCCAAAAACATTCAGTACTTC
TRBV30	.	TRBJ1-2	.	CAWSVFGPANYGYTF	TGTGCCTGGAGTGTATTTGGTCCGGCTAACTATGGCTACACCTTC
TRBV14	.	TRBJ1-2	.	CASSQVTGYGYTF	TGTGCCAGCAGCCAAGTTACAGGGTATGGCTACACCTTC
TRBV6-5	.	TRBJ1-2	.	CASSYSNREANYGYTF	TGTGCCAGCAGTTACTCGAATCGGGAAGCTAACTATGGCTACACCTTC
TRBV11-2	.	TRBJ2-5	.	CASSLVRTVQETQYF	TGTGCCAGCAGCTTAGTTAGGACAGTCCAAGAGACCCAGTACTTC
TRBV7-9	once	TRBJ2-7	.	CASSLVIASSYEQYF	TGTGCCAGCAGCTTAGTAATAGCGTCCTCCTACGAGCAGTACTTC
TRBV11-2	.	TRBJ2-7	.	CASSLDRAGRGFEQYF	TGTGCCAGCAGCTTAGATCGGGCGGGAAGGGGATTCGAGCAGTACTTC
TRBV6-6	.	TRBJ2-7	.	CASSYSKEGGAREQYF	TGTGCCAGCAGTTACTCGAAGGAGGGGGGGGCGAGGGAGCAGTACTTC
TRBV6-1	.	TRBJ1-1	.	CASSEALDSVGRAFF	TGTGCCAGCAGTGAAGCGCTGGATTCTGTTGGGCGAGCTTTCTTT
TRBV15	.	TRBJ2-3	.	CATSTPQLGGDRYF	TGTGCCACCAGCACCCCCCAGCTAGGCGGGGATCGGTATTTT
TRBV4-1	.	TRBJ1-5	.	CASSRTGNSNQPQHF	TGCGCCAGCAGCCGGACCGGGAATAGCAATCAGCCCCAGCATTTT
TRBV5-1	.	TRBJ1-1	TRBD1	CASSLVGTENTEAFF	TGCGCCAGCAGCTTGGTCGGGACAGAGAACACTGAAGCTTTCTTT